This is a list of T cell receptor beta chains from one sample in a study of post-analysis software for immune sequencing data. TCRdb passed the PCR reads through MiXCR, listing each CDR3 protein once. This table holds 750,000 to 900,000 distinct CDR3 sequences, around 46% found once. Sequencing input: blood. All receptors derive from a girl aged 5-17 years with multiple sclerosis. Both conserved end residues are part of each CDR3. The D gene is left open where the match is weak. Size tells how often a clone was seen (once, few, many) or the class of an expanded clone, and some rows leave it out.

TRBV15	.	TRBD1	TRBJ1-2	CATSSGVLTGEYYGYTF	TGTGCCACCAGCAGTGGTGTGTTGACAGGGGAGTACTATGGCTACACCTTC
TRBV6-1	.	TRBD1	TRBJ1-2	CASHIGPGTGGIYGYTF	TGTGCCAGCCATATCGGCCCGGGGACAGGGGGCATATATGGCTACACCTTC
TRBV28	few	TRBD2	TRBJ2-5	CASSLYSSGKSRQETQYF	TGTGCCAGCAGTTTATATTCTAGCGGGAAAAGCCGCCAAGAGACCCAGTACTTC
TRBV20-1	.	TRBD1	TRBJ2-1	CSARSFGTGALNEQFF	TGCAGTGCTCGGTCTTTCGGGACAGGGGCCCTCAATGAGCAGTTCTTC
TRBV5-1	.	TRBD1	TRBJ1-5	CASSPRDRWKKRVSNQPQHF	TGCGCCAGCAGCCCCCGGGACAGGTGGAAGAAGAGGGTTAGCAATCAGCCCCAGCATTTT
TRBV6-2/TRBV6-3	.	.	TRBJ2-7	CASSTRRGAGQRYEQYF	TGTGCCAGCAGTACCCGGCGGGGGGCGGGACAGCGATACGAGCAGTACTTC
TRBV15	.	.	TRBJ1-1	CATSRGAGGGDTEAFF	TGTGCCACCAGCAGAGGGGCAGGCGGAGGGGACACTGAAGCTTTCTTT
TRBV6-2/TRBV6-3	.	.	TRBJ2-6	CASITSGANVLTF	TGTGCCAGCATCACCTCTGGGGCCAACGTCCTGACTTTC
TRBV5-5	.	.	TRBJ2-1	CASSLGPPEQFF	TGTGCCAGCAGCTTGGGCCCCCCCGAGCAGTTCTTC
TRBV5-6	.	.	TRBJ2-1	CASSLRVYSYNEQFF	TGTGCCAGCAGCTTAAGGGTCTACTCCTACAATGAGCAGTTCTTC
TRBV12-3/TRBV12-4	.	.	TRBJ2-5	CASSGWPPSPETQYF	TGTGCCAGCAGTGGTTGGCCGCCAAGCCCAGAGACCCAGTACTTC
TRBV7-9	.	.	TRBJ1-1	CASAGTEAFF	TGTGCCAGCGCGGGCACTGAAGCTTTCTTT
TRBV7-9	.	.	TRBJ2-5	CASSPRGSGEETQYF	TGTGCCAGCAGCCCCCGTGGTAGCGGTGAAGAGACCCAGTACTTC
TRBV10-3	.	TRBD2	TRBJ2-1	CATSTSGDYNEQFF	TGTGCCACCTCGACTAGCGGGGACTACAATGAGCAGTTCTTC
TRBV20-1	.	.	TRBJ2-1	CSARGGSTGPNGEQFF	TGCAGTGCTAGAGGGGGGTCCACGGGTCCGAACGGTGAGCAGTTCTTC
TRBV29-1	.	.	TRBJ1-1	CSVEVKGTNTEAFF	TGCAGCGTTGAAGTTAAGGGAACGAACACTGAAGCTTTCTTT
TRBV9	.	TRBD1	TRBJ2-2	CASTPTGASTGELFF	TGTGCCAGCACCCCCACAGGGGCCTCCACCGGGGAGCTGTTTTTT
TRBV29-1	.	.	TRBJ2-3	CSVSESSTDTQYF	TGCAGCGTTTCGGAGTCTAGCACAGATACGCAGTATTTT
TRBV15	once	.	TRBJ2-2	CATRDPRTTGELFF	TGTGCCACCAGGGACCCCCGAACGACCGGGGAGCTGTTTTTT
TRBV12-3/TRBV12-4	many	TRBD2	TRBJ2-3	CASSPGGDTQYF	TGTGCCAGCAGCCCCGGGGGGGATACGCAGTATTTT
TRBV7-3	few	TRBD2	TRBJ2-1	CASSPTSGTTREQFF	TGTGCCAGCAGCCCAACTAGCGGAACGACTCGAGAGCAGTTCTTC
TRBV6-5	.	TRBD1	TRBJ1-2	CASSYSRDRGFQEGYTF	TGTGCCAGCAGTTACTCCCGGGACAGGGGTTTTCAGGAGGGCTACACCTTC
TRBV6-5	.	TRBD1	TRBJ1-1	CASALTGQKTEAFF	TGTGCCAGCGCCCTGACAGGGCAAAAGACTGAAGCTTTCTTT
TRBV10-3	few	.	TRBJ2-7	CAISEEGARDEQYF	TGTGCCATCAGTGAGGAAGGGGCTAGGGACGAGCAGTACTTC
TRBV12-3/TRBV12-4	.	.	TRBJ2-5	CASSLFWGAEEQYF	TGTGCCAGCAGTTTATTTTGGGGGGCAGAAGAGCAGTACTTC
TRBV6-1	once	.	TRBJ2-7	CASSESLTYEQYF	TGTGCCAGCAGTGAAAGCCTAACCTACGAGCAGTACTTC
TRBV15	.	TRBD1	TRBJ2-5	CATSNRGTGERETQYF	TGTGCCACCAGCAACCGCGGGACAGGCGAACGGGAGACCCAGTACTTC
TRBV6-5	.	.	TRBJ2-6	CASSYSSGSGANVLTF	TGTGCCAGCAGTTACTCTTCGGGATCTGGGGCCAACGTCCTGACTTTC
TRBV19	.	TRBD2	TRBJ2-1	CASSGWTSGREDEQFF	TGTGCCAGTAGTGGTTGGACTAGCGGGAGGGAGGATGAGCAGTTCTTC
TRBV30	.	.	TRBJ1-4	CAWSVRRASELFF	.
TRBV9	.	TRBD2	TRBJ2-7	CASSVGGRAGEQYF	TGTGCCAGCAGCGTAGGTGGGAGGGCCGGTGAGCAGTACTTC
TRBV4-2	.	TRBD1	TRBJ1-5	CASSREDRVNQPQHF	TGTGCCAGCAGCCGGGAGGACAGGGTGAATCAGCCCCAGCATTTT
TRBV9	.	TRBD2	TRBJ2-5	CASSVLSGSLGETQYF	TGTGCCAGCAGCGTGCTTAGCGGGAGCCTTGGGGAGACCCAGTACTTC
TRBV9	.	.	TRBJ1-1	CASSVTGSTEAFF	TGTGCCAGCAGCGTCACAGGGAGCACTGAAGCTTTCTTT
TRBV20-1	.	.	TRBJ2-7	CSARDPRGSSSYEQYF	TGCAGTGCTAGAGATCCGAGGGGTTCAAGCTCCTACGAGCAGTACTTC
TRBV3-1	few	.	TRBJ2-6	CASSQDRAPSSGANVLTF	TGTGCCAGCAGCCAAGATAGGGCACCTAGCTCTGGGGCCAACGTCCTGACTTTC
TRBV20-1	.	TRBD2	TRBJ2-3	CSARGTSYTDTQYF	TGCAGTGCTAGAGGGACTAGCTACACAGATACGCAGTATTTT
TRBV15	.	.	TRBJ2-4	CATSRDWNLDIQYF	TGTGCCACCAGCAGAGATTGGAACCTAGACATTCAGTACTTC
TRBV7-6	.	.	TRBJ2-3	CASSLGRGRSTDTQYF	TGTGCCAGCAGCCTGGGACGGGGCCGAAGCACAGATACGCAGTATTTT
TRBV6-2/TRBV6-3	.	TRBD2	TRBJ2-3	CASSRLPPGTSGSPDTQYF	TGTGCCAGCAGCCGACTCCCCCCTGGGACTAGCGGGAGCCCAGATACGCAGTATTTT
TRBV12-3/TRBV12-4	.	.	TRBJ2-7	CASSLAGAHYEQYF	TGTGCCAGCAGTTTAGCCGGGGCCCACTACGAGCAGTACTTC
TRBV7-8	few	.	TRBJ2-4	CASSSGRVGLARLAKNIQYF	TGTGCCAGCAGCTCCGGACGAGTAGGGCTAGCGAGACTAGCCAAAAACATTCAGTACTTC
TRBV25-1	few	.	TRBJ2-1	CATAGAQTYNEQFF	TGTGCCACTGCGGGGGCCCAAACCTACAATGAGCAGTTCTTC
TRBV10-3	few	TRBD2	TRBJ2-7	CAIRKAGGAYEQYF	TGTGCCATCAGAAAAGCGGGAGGGGCCTACGAGCAGTACTTC
TRBV15	few	.	TRBJ1-2	CATSRDHGKTVLNYGYTF	TGTGCCACCAGCAGAGATCACGGAAAAACAGTGCTTAACTATGGCTACACCTTC